These 22 T cell receptor beta chains were all obtained from the same sample, sequenced in a study of blood T cell repertoires in COVID-19 (dated by TCRdb to 2018 to 2020). The library was made by the immunoSEQ multiplex PCR assay. The source is immuneACCESS, and TCRdb retained only in-frame sequences with V and J called. Part of the clones is not carried over; for the studies checked, unresolved V genes explain less than half of this, and the remainder is unexplained. This sample holds approximately 160,000 clones; 80% to 90% were observed only once. The top ten clonotypes cover about 19% of the sample. Sequenced input: peripheral blood. These receptors originate from a woman older than 75 with acute or convalescent COVID-19.

This chain links TRBV6-1 with TRBJ2-3; 11 bases are shared with TRBD2. This CDR3 region has 18 residues. The trim removed 1 base at V and 2 bases at J, leaving 8 bases unmatched. Looked up from germline, CDR1 is MNHNS and CDR2 is SASEGT. CDR3 coding DNA: TGTGCCAGCAGTGAAGAAGGCCTAGCGGGAGGCGACACAGATACGCAGTATTTT. It specifies CASSEEGLAGGDTDTQYF.

The V gene is TRBV4-1, the J gene TRBJ1-5; 7 bases map to TRBD1. Germline lookup yields CDR1 MGHRA and CDR2 YSYEKL. This CDR3 is 14 amino acids long. Germline trimming cut 1 base from V and 5 bases from J; bases unmatched to any gene: 2. CDR3 bases: TGCGCCAGCAGCCAAGGAGGGGGCCATCAGCCCCAGCATTTT. The encoded protein is CASSQGGGHQPQHF.

In its sample, this clone was seen once. The V gene is TRBV7-3, the J gene TRBJ2-7; 9 nucleotides match TRBD1. CDR3 length equals 13 residues. From germline, CDR1 is SGHTA and CDR2 FQGTGA. V was clipped by 5 bases and J by 5 bases; unmatched bases: 4. The CDR3 sequence is CASSRRDRDEQYF. The CDR3, as DNA: TGTGCCAGCAGCCGCCGGGACAGGGACGAGCAGTACTTC.

This clone is a singleton in its sample. V gene TRBV28 combines with J gene TRBJ1-2; D uncertain. The V gene's germline CDR1 is MDHEN and CDR2 SYDVKM. Trimming stripped 5 bases from V and 1 base from J, with 8 bases between. This CDR3 contains 13 residues. The DNA for the CDR3 is TGTGCCAGCAGTGGGGAGAATAACTATGGCTACACCTTC. Translation: CASSGENNYGYTF.

The rearrangement links TRBV28 to TRBJ2-5; 7 bases map to TRBD2. Trimming removed 6 bases from V and 3 bases from J; junction bases left unmatched: 7. Germline V gene sequence: CDR1 MDHEN, CDR2 SYDVKM. The CDR3 is 14 amino acids. CDR3 bases: TGTGCCAGCAGGAGGAGCGGGACTAAAGAGACCCAGTACTTC. The encoded protein is CASRRSGTKETQYF.

The V call is TRBV19, the J call TRBJ2-7; TRBD1 is a possible D gene (6 bases). In germline, CDR1 is LNHDA, CDR2 SQIVND (reference sequence). The CDR3 covers 14 residues. V was clipped by 3 bases and J by 1 base, with 10 bases between them. The CDR3 bases are TGTGCCAGTAGTATCAGGGGCTCATCCTACGAGCAGTACTTC. This translates into CASSIRGSSYEQYF.

The V gene is TRBV28, the J gene TRBJ1-2; no reliable D call. CDR3 length equals 14 residues. Trimming stripped 2 bases from V and 1 base from J, with 8 bases between. Germline V gives CDR1 MDHEN, CDR2 SYDVKM. The CDR3 DNA sequence: TGTGCCAGCAGTTTAATCGCGGGTAACTATGGCTACACCTTC. This encodes CASSLIAGNYGYTF.

Only one count was recorded for this clone. This chain connects TRBV28 to TRBJ2-7, with TRBD2 matching over 7 bases. The J segment lost 4 bases and the V segment lost 2 bases, leaving 8 bases of the junction unmatched. The CDR3 is made up of 15 amino acids. Germline V gene lookup returns CDR1 MDHEN and CDR2 SYDVKM. This chain's CDR3 is CASSLLAESLYEQYF. CDR3 bases: TGTGCCAGCAGTTTACTAGCGGAGTCGCTATACGAGCAGTACTTC.

This clone was seen more than once but under ten times. CDR3 residues: CASSSQYEQYF. CDR3 bases: TGTGCCAGCAGCTCACAATACGAGCAGTACTTC. The rearrangement joins TRBV7-2 to TRBJ2-7; D is uncertain. This CDR3 is built from 11 residues. Germline assignment: CDR1 SGHTA and CDR2 FQGNSA. Trimming left V 4 bases short and J 4 bases short, with 5 bases between.

The V and J genes are TRBV2 and TRBJ2-3; 8 bases line up with TRBD2. The germline gives CDR1 SNHLY, CDR2 FYNNEI. The CDR3 covers 17 residues. Trimming took 4 bases from V and 4 from J; bases not matched to a gene: 13. The chain's CDR3 is CASSGVSGLAAPDTQYF. The DNA for the CDR3 is TGTGCCAGCAGTGGGGTTTCAGGACTAGCAGCCCCAGATACGCAGTATTTT. The whole variable domain, remainder taken from reference TRBV2 and TRBJ2-3, is EPEVTQTPSHQVTQMGQEVILRCVPISNHLYFYWYRQILGQKVEFLVSFYNNEISEKSEIFDDQFSVERPDGSNFTLKIRSTKLEDSAMYFCASSGVSGLAAPDTQYFGPGTRLTVL.

The rearrangement joins TRBV7-2 to TRBJ1-2; 7 bases align to TRBD1. The V and J ends lost 5 bases and 4 bases, in that order; junction bases with no gene match: 7. This CDR3 contains 14 residues. CDR1 SGHTA and CDR2 FQGNSA come from the germline V gene. CDR3 protein: CASSETGAAYGYTF. In nucleotides, the CDR3 is TGTGCCAGCAGCGAAACAGGGGCGGCCTATGGCTACACCTTC.

The chain uses TRBV2 and TRBJ2-5; 8 nucleotides agree with TRBD2. This CDR3 has 13 residues. The germline V gene encodes CDR1 SNHLY and CDR2 FYNNEI. V lost 4 bases and J lost 5; bases outside the gene matches: 3. The CDR3 DNA reads as TGTGCCAGCAGTGGGCTAGCGGGCGAGACCCAGTACTTC. Protein: CASSGLAGETQYF. Variable domain in full (rest from reference TRBV2 and TRBJ2-5): EPEVTQTPSHQVTQMGQEVILRCVPISNHLYFYWYRQILGQKVEFLVSFYNNEISEKSEIFDDQFSVERPDGSNFTLKIRSTKLEDSAMYFCASSGLAGETQYFGPGTRLLVL.

The chain has TRBV10-2 and TRBJ2-7, with D possibly being TRBD2 (6 bases). The CDR3 is made up of 13 amino acids. Per the germline V gene, CDR1 is WSHSY and CDR2 is SAAADI. V was shortened by 6 bases and J by 4 bases, with 13 bases between the two germline ends. CDR3 loop: CASSAGSGYEQYF. The CDR3 bases are TGCGCCAGCAGCGCGGGGTCGGGGTACGAGCAGTACTTC.

The J gene is TRBJ1-6, the V gene TRBV6-1, with D possibly TRBD1 on 5 matching bases. CDR1 is MNHNS and CDR2 is SASEGT in the germline V gene. The CDR3 loop spans 16 amino acids. V gave up 1 base and J gave up 6 bases, with 13 bases separating them. DNA for the CDR3: TGTGCCAGCAGTGAAGGTCCGACAGTAATTAATTCACCCCTCCACTTT. Its translation: CASSEGPTVINSPLHF.

The chain has TRBV28 and TRBJ2-3; no reliable D call. V lost 6 bases to trimming and J lost 6 bases, with 7 bases between them. Looked up from germline, CDR1 is MDHEN and CDR2 is SYDVKM. The CDR3 consists of 11 residues. The CDR3 here is CASRVQDTQYF. The CDR3 DNA sequence: TGTGCCAGCAGGGTCCAGGATACGCAGTATTTT.

The chain employs TRBV5-1 and TRBJ2-2; possibly TRBD1 for D (6 bases). The germline V gene has CDR1 SGHRS and CDR2 YFSETQ. The CDR3 is 18 residues long. The ends were cut back, 1 base at V and 4 bases at J, with 20 bases in the middle. This CDR3 reads CASSLLTPQQGGTGELFF. Written as DNA, the CDR3 is TGCGCCAGCAGCTTGTTGACTCCTCAACAGGGTGGCACCGGGGAGCTGTTTTTT.

The J gene is TRBJ2-1, the V gene TRBV2, with D possibly TRBD2 on 6 matching bases. Germline V gene data show CDR1 as SNHLY and CDR2 as FYNNEI. Trimming removed 5 bases at V and 0 bases at J, with 14 bases between. CDR3 size: 16 residues. CDR3 region: CASSSFGGNSYNEQFF. The DNA of the CDR3 is TGTGCCAGCAGTTCCTTTGGCGGGAACTCCTACAATGAGCAGTTCTTC.

The V and J genes are TRBV11-2 and TRBJ2-5; possible D gene TRBD1, 5 bases. Germline-derived CDR1 and CDR2 are SGHAT and FQNNGV. V was shortened by 1 base and J by 0 bases, with 9 bases between the two germline ends. The CDR3 is made up of 15 amino acids. The CDR3 coding sequence is TGTGCCAGCAGCTTAGGACAGACGTACCAAGAGACCCAGTACTTC. Its protein is CASSLGQTYQETQYF.

The V and J genes are TRBV19 and TRBJ1-2; D is perhaps TRBD1 (5 bases). CDR1 is LNHDA, CDR2 SQIVND, per germline (reference sequence). The CDR3 is 14 amino acids. With 2 bases removed from V and 0 bases from J, the gap between germline ends came to 7 bases. The DNA for the CDR3 is TGTGCCAGTAGTATATCAGGGACTAACTATGGCTACACCTTC. It translates to CASSISGTNYGYTF.

The chain combines TRBV28 with TRBJ2-1; 9 bases fit TRBD1. CDR3 length: 15 amino acids. Losses at the gene ends were 4 bases for V and 8 bases for J; bases not matched to a gene: 9. CDR1 and CDR2 (germline): MDHEN, SYDVKM. The CDR3 is CASSSRDRVIYEQFF. CDR3 nucleotides: TGTGCCAGCAGTTCCCGGGACAGGGTAATCTATGAGCAGTTCTTC.

The rearrangement joins TRBV29-1 to TRBJ1-2; D perhaps matches TRBD1 (5 bases). Germline V gene sequence: CDR1 SQVTM, CDR2 ANQGSEA. The CDR3 sequence is 13 residues long. The V gene lost 4 bases and the J gene lost 5 bases, with 14 bases spanning the gap. CDR3 loop: CSVGAGGRYGYTF. Written as DNA, the CDR3 is TGCAGCGTTGGTGCCGGGGGTAGGTATGGCTACACCTTC.

This chain uses TRBV29-1 with TRBJ2-5; 11 nucleotides line up with TRBD1. V dropped 1 base and J dropped 4; count of bases not matched to a gene: 2. The CDR3 loop spans 14 amino acids. Germline assignment: CDR1 SQVTM and CDR2 ANQGSEA. CDR3 in DNA: TGCAGCGTTGAAGGTGGACAGGGGGCAGAGACCCAGTACTTC. Translating gives CSVEGGQGAETQYF.